A single sample gave rise to the 21 T cell receptor beta chains below, sequenced in a study of blood T cell repertoires in COVID-19. Repertoires were generated with immunoSEQ multiplex PCR, while TCRdb's copy carries only in-frame clones and drops some. The table records over 40,000 clones, nearly 85% of them present only once. The sequenced sample consisted of peripheral blood. These receptors came from a man aged 35 to 55 with acute or convalescent COVID-19.

This clone was seen more than once but under ten times. The gene calls are TRBV7-9 and TRBJ1-5; D unclear. This CDR3 is built from 13 residues. Trimming cost V 6 bases and J 6 bases, with 12 bases left between them. The germline gives CDR1 SEHNR, CDR2 FQNEAQ (reference sequence). CDR3 in amino acids: CASSIGGFQPQHF. CDR3 coding DNA: TGTGCCAGCAGTATTGGAGGGTTTCAGCCCCAGCATTTT.

The chain combines TRBV4-2 with TRBJ2-5; weak D call: TRBD2 (6 bases). Germline V gene sequence: CDR1 LGHNA, CDR2 YNFKEQ. This CDR3 spans 14 amino acids. Deletions cut 4 bases from V and 4 bases from J, with 13 bases between. The CDR3 nucleotides are TGTGCCAGCAGCCGCTCGGGAGTCGGAGAGACCCAGTACTTC. Protein: CASSRSGVGETQYF.

The V gene is TRBV6-5, the J gene TRBJ2-3, with D perhaps TRBD1 (7 bases). This CDR3 comprises 14 residues. The V end lost 5 bases, the J end lost 3 bases, and 12 bases lay between the germline ends. The germline V gene encodes CDR1 MNHEY and CDR2 SVGAGI. The CDR3 spells CASSLTGRTDTQYF. The CDR3 DNA reads TGTGCCAGCAGTCTGACAGGGAGGACAGATACGCAGTATTTT.

This chain links TRBV2 with TRBJ1-2, with 8 bases lining up with TRBD1. Germline V gene lookup returns CDR1 SNHLY and CDR2 FYNNEI. The J segment lost 3 bases and the V segment lost 6 bases, leaving 6 bases of the junction unmatched. The CDR3 is made up of 14 amino acids. The CDR3 loop is CASSGAGGDYGYTF. The CDR3 DNA sequence: TGTGCCAGCAGCGGAGCAGGGGGCGACTATGGCTACACCTTC.

The chain combines TRBV5-6 with TRBJ2-6; D might be TRBD1 (6 bases). Trimming shortened V by 5 bases and J by 1 base, and 10 bases separated the two germline ends. Germline V gene data show CDR1 as SGHDT and CDR2 as YYEEEE. This CDR3 contains 15 residues. CDR3 in amino acids: CASRDTGSGANVLTF. The CDR3 nucleotides are TGTGCCAGCAGAGATACAGGGTCTGGGGCCAACGTCCTGACTTTC.

CDR3 DNA sequence: TGTGCCAGCAGCCTGCACCTCCAGGGGCAGCCCCAGCATTTT. Translated: CASSLHLQGQPQHF. This rearrangement joins TRBV27 to TRBJ1-5; D perhaps matches TRBD1 (6 bases). CDR1 MNHEY and CDR2 SMNVEV come from the germline V gene (reference sequence). The CDR3 contains 14 residues. V was clipped by 6 bases and J by 7 bases, with 16 bases between them.

The chain employs TRBV24-1 and TRBJ1-4; D perhaps matches TRBD1 (5 bases). Trimming pared 9 bases from V and 8 bases from J, leaving 24 bases between. This CDR3 is 16 amino acids long. Germline V gene lookup returns CDR1 KGHDR and CDR2 SFDVKD. The chain's CDR3 is CATSPGGAGKKEKLFF. CDR3 nucleotide sequence: TGTGCCACCTCCCCAGGAGGGGCAGGGAAGAAGGAAAAACTGTTTTTT.

By share, this clone ranks as medium-sized. The J gene is TRBJ2-2, the V gene TRBV5-1, with D possibly TRBD2 on 6 matching bases. Germline CDR1 is SGHRS and CDR2 is YFSETQ. The V end lost 4 bases, the J end lost 0 bases, and 16 bases lay between the germline ends. This CDR3 contains 17 residues. CDR3 in amino acids: CASSTLPGVSNTGELFF. The CDR3 nucleotides read TGCGCCAGCAGCACGTTACCGGGGGTCTCGAACACCGGGGAGCTGTTTTTT.

The chain recombines TRBV12-5 with TRBJ1-5; D remains unclear. CDR3 length: 15 residues. Germline assignment: CDR1 LGHNT and CDR2 FRNRAP. Trimming left V 6 bases short and J 0 bases short, with 12 bases between. The CDR3 protein is CASGSTEYSNQPQHF. DNA for the CDR3: TGTGCTAGTGGATCGACGGAGTATAGCAATCAGCCCCAGCATTTT. The full variable domain, its missing parts supplied by reference TRBV12-5 and TRBJ1-5, is DARVTQTPRHKVTEMGQEVTMRCQPILGHNTVFWYRQTMMQGLELLAYFRNRAPLDDSGMPKDRFSAEMPDATLATLKIQPSEPRDSAVYFCASGSTEYSNQPQHFGDGTRLSIL.

This clone occurred a few times. This chain connects TRBV7-8 to TRBJ1-3, with a weak D call TRBD1 (6 bases). The CDR3 covers 17 residues. CDR1 and CDR2 from the germline V gene are SGHVS and FQNEAQ. V lost 5 bases and J lost 2, with 19 bases in between. CDR3 DNA: TGTGCCAGCAGCCAGGGGTCGTCAGGGAACGCTGGAAACACCATATATTTT. Residues: CASSQGSSGNAGNTIYF.

This clone occurred a few times. The chain links TRBV27 to TRBJ1-2; 10 bases line up with TRBD1. The germline gives CDR1 MNHEY, CDR2 SMNVEV (reference sequence). The CDR3 spans 14 residues. The V and J ends lost 5 bases and 5 bases, in that order; junction bases with no gene match: 5. The CDR3 spells CASSGWGQGYGYTF. DNA of the CDR3: TGTGCCAGCAGTGGATGGGGACAGGGGTATGGCTACACCTTC.

This clone was seen only once. V gene TRBV11-2 combines with J gene TRBJ2-1; perhaps TRBD1 as D (5 bases). The CDR3 extends over 11 amino acids. CDR1 and CDR2 (germline): SGHAT, FQNNGV. The V and J ends lost 5 bases and 7 bases respectively, with 6 bases between them. CDR3 region: CASSPGNEQFF. The CDR3 DNA reads TGTGCCAGCAGCCCAGGGAATGAGCAGTTCTTC. Full variable domain (missing parts from reference TRBV11-2 and TRBJ2-1): EAGVAQSPRYKIIEKRQSVAFWCNPISGHATLYWYQQILGQGPKLLIQFQNNGVVDDSQLPKDRFSAERLKGVDSTLKIQPAKLEDSAVYLCASSPGNEQFFGPGTRLTVL.

This clone was observed once. V and J are TRBV14 and TRBJ2-7, with TRBD2 as a possible D gene (5 bases). The CDR3 covers 14 residues. V was shortened by 1 base and J by 6 bases, with 13 bases between the two germline ends. Germline CDR1 reads SGHDN; CDR2 reads FVKESK. In DNA form, the CDR3 reads TGTGCCAGCAGCCAAGGCGGGTTACGGGCCGAGCAGTACTTC. It codes for CASSQGGLRAEQYF. The full variable domain, completed using reference TRBV14 and TRBJ2-7, is EAGVTQFPSHSVIEKGQTVTLRCDPISGHDNLYWYRRVMGKEIKFLLHFVKESKQDESGMPNNRFLAERTGGTYSTLKVQPAELEDSGVYFCASSQGGLRAEQYFGPGTRLTVT.

This rearrangement joins TRBV30 to TRBJ1-1; 8 bases fit TRBD1. Germline V lookup: CDR1 GTSNPN, CDR2 SVGIG (reference sequence). The V segment lost 3 bases and the J segment 10 bases; nucleotides outside the gene matches: 7. This CDR3 comprises 12 residues. CDR3 residues: CAWRRTGGRAFF. The CDR3 DNA sequence: TGTGCCTGGAGGAGAACAGGGGGTCGAGCTTTCTTT.

The chain recombines TRBV2 with TRBJ1-2; 8 bases are shared with TRBD1. The V gene end was trimmed by 6 bases and the J gene end by 4 bases; junction bases not matched to a gene: 7. Germline values: CDR1 SNHLY, CDR2 FYNNEI. The CDR3 contains 14 residues. This chain's CDR3 is CASSHRGDTYGYTF. The CDR3 nucleotides are TGTGCCAGCAGCCACAGGGGGGACACCTATGGCTACACCTTC.

The genes are TRBV30 and TRBJ1-4; D possibly corresponds to TRBD1 (6 bases). Germline CDR1 is GTSNPN and CDR2 is SVGIG (reference sequence). Trimming removed 1 base at V and 7 bases at J, with 16 bases between. This CDR3 is 15 amino acids long. The CDR3: CAWSAGQGTSEKLFF. In nucleotides, the CDR3 is TGTGCCTGGAGTGCGGGACAAGGGACCTCTGAAAAACTGTTTTTT.

The rearrangement links TRBV11-2 to TRBJ1-1, with D unresolved. Germline V gives CDR1 SGHAT, CDR2 FQNNGV. This CDR3 has 16 amino acids. Trimming took 4 bases from V and 1 from J, leaving 16 bases between them. The CDR3: CASSSRGRRANTEAFF. In DNA, the CDR3 is TGTGCCAGCAGCTCTAGAGGGCGACGGGCGAACACTGAAGCTTTCTTT.

The chain recombines TRBV10-1 with TRBJ1-5; D remains ambiguous. V lost 2 bases to trimming and J lost 4 bases, with 6 bases between them. CDR1 WNHNN and CDR2 SYGVQD come from the germline V gene (reference sequence). This CDR3 is 13 amino acids long. CDR3 coding DNA: TGCGCCAGCAGTGAGACAGTTAATCAGCCCCAGCATTTT. This codes for CASSETVNQPQHF.

Only a few counts were recorded for this clone. The chain links TRBV13 to TRBJ2-5, with a possible D match to TRBD2 (5 bases). V dropped 8 bases and J dropped 4 bases, with 11 bases sitting between them. This CDR3 spans 12 amino acids. Per germline, CDR1 PRHDT and CDR2 FYEKMQ (reference sequence). The CDR3 DNA is TGTGCCAGCTCGCAAGCGGCAGAGACCCAGTACTTC. Translation: CASSQAAETQYF.

This chain links TRBV4-1 with TRBJ2-1; 10 bases are shared with TRBD1. The CDR3 length is 17 residues. Germline V gene sequence: CDR1 MGHRA, CDR2 YSYEKL. The V segment lost 0 bases and the J segment 3 bases; nucleotides outside the gene matches: 5. CDR3: CASSQETTGGIYNEQFF. The CDR3 coding sequence is TGCGCCAGCAGCCAAGAAACGACAGGGGGCATCTACAATGAGCAGTTCTTC.

The rearrangement links TRBV6-5 to TRBJ1-6; D perhaps matches TRBD1 (5 bases). V was cut by 5 bases and J by 7 bases, with 12 bases left in between. Germline CDR1 is MNHEY and CDR2 is SVGAGI. CDR3 length: 14 residues. The CDR3 loop is CASSTGLTNSPLHF. CDR3 sequence (DNA): TGTGCCAGCAGTACGGGACTCACCAATTCACCCCTCCACTTT.